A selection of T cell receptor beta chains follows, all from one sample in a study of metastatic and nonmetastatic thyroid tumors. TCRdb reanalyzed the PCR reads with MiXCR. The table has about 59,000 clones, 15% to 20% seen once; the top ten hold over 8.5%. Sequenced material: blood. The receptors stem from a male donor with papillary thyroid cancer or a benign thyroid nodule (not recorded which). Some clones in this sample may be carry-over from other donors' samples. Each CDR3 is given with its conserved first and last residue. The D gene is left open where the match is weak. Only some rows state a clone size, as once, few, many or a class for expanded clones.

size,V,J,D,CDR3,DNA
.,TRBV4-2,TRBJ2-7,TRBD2,CASSQEPSGYEQYF,TGTGCCAGCAGCCAAGAGCCTAGCGGCTACGAGCAGTACTTC
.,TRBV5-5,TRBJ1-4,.,CASRDPRVSNEKLFF,TGTGCCAGCAGGGACCCCAGGGTCTCCAATGAAAAACTGTTTTTT
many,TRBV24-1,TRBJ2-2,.,CATSDLEVHTGELFF,TGTGCCACCAGTGATTTGGAGGTTCACACCGGGGAGCTGTTTTTT
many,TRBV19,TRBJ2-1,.,CASKAGLHNEQFF,TGTGCCAGTAAAGCGGGCCTCCACAATGAGCAGTTCTTC
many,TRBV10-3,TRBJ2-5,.,CAISETETQYF,TGTGCCATCAGTGAAACGGAGACCCAGTACTTC
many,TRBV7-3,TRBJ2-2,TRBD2,CASSPGTSGYTGELFF,TGTGCCAGCAGCCCAGGGACTAGCGGCTACACCGGGGAGCTGTTTTTT
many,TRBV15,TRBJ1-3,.,CATKGGTGGNTIYF,TGTGCCACGAAGGGTGGGACCGGAGGAAACACCATATATTTT
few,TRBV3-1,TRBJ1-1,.,CASSHGTGNAEAFF,TGCGCCAGCAGCCACGGGACGGGGAACGCTGAAGCTTTCTTT
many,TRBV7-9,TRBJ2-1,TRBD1,CASSSRANSEPQGAGEQFF,TGTGCCAGCAGCTCGAGGGCGAACAGTGAGCCGCAGGGGGCAGGGGAGCAGTTCTTC
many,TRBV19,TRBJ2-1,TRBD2,CASSPGGGYNEQFF,TGTGCCAGTAGTCCGGGGGGGGGTTACAATGAGCAGTTCTTC
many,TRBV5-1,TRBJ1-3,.,CASSFSGARYGNTIYF,TGCGCCAGCAGCTTTTCGGGGGCGCGGTATGGAAACACCATATATTTT
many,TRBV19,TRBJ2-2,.,CASSRISELNTGELFF,TGTGCCAGTAGTAGGATTTCAGAGCTTAACACCGGGGAGCTGTTTTTT
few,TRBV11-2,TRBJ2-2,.,CASSLGQILNTGELFF,TGTGCCAGCAGCCTGGGTCAGATACTAAACACCGGGGAGCTGTTTTTT
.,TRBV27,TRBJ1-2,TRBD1,CASSLSGQGTVDGYTF,TGTGCCAGCAGTTTATCGGGACAGGGGACGGTAGATGGCTACACCTTC
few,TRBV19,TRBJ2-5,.,CASSRDQETQYF,TGTGCCAGTAGTAGGGACCAAGAGACCCAGTACTTC
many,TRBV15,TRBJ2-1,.,CATKHQGYPGNEQFF,TGTGCCACCAAACACCAGGGGTATCCGGGCAATGAGCAGTTCTTC
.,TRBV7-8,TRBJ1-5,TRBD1,CASSAPLIGTGVAQPQHF,TGTGCCAGCAGCGCACCACTTATCGGGACAGGGGTGGCTCAGCCCCAGCATTTT
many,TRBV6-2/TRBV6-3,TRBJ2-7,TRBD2,CASTKAVLAGGAYEQYF,TGTGCCAGCACCAAAGCTGTACTAGCGGGGGGCGCCTACGAGCAGTACTTC
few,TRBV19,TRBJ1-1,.,CASSIYGRNTEAFF,TGTGCCAGTAGTATCTACGGCAGGAACACTGAAGCTTTCTTT
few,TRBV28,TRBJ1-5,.,CASIGDYSNHPQHF,TGTGCCAGCATTGGGGATTATAGCAATCATCCTCAGCATTTT
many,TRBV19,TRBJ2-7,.,CASSEEGSLYEQYF,TGTGCCAGTAGTGAGGAGGGGTCTCTCTACGAGCAGTACTTC
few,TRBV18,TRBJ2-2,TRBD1,CASSPYEDRGTVELFF,TGTGCCAGCTCACCATATGAGGACAGGGGGACCGTTGAGCTGTTTTTT
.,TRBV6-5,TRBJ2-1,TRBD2,CASSYVAASGQSYNEQFF,TGTGCCAGCAGTTACGTAGCGGCTAGCGGCCAATCCTACAATGAGCAGTTCTTC
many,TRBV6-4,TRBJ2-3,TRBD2,CASSDSGSGGADTQYF,TGTGCCAGCAGTGACTCTGGTAGCGGGGGGGCCGATACGCAGTATTTT